The source of this T cell receptor beta chain is a study of T cell repertoires in cytomegalovirus infection. At the level of the study: Newly reported HLA-C-restricted and thoroughly characterized HLA-B-restricted CMV epitopes were employed. Evidence of both CMV infection and a matching HLA type came from public TCR beta signatures. Findings of the study overall: What dominated the ex vivo response were HLA-C-restricted CMV-specific TCR beta clonotypes.

For this clonotype: The antigen is not known.

TCRdb itself ran the reads through MiXCR, one entry per CDR3 protein. The sample shows 350,000 to 400,000 distinct CDR3 sequences, roughly a third of them seen only once. CDR1 MNHEY and CDR2 SVGEGT come from the germline V gene. There are 13 residues in the CDR3. J gave up 6 bases and V 6 bases, and 5 bases lay outside the gene matches. The receptor was isolated from a human donor in good health (CMV status not recorded). Some clones in this sample may be carry-over from other donors' samples. The specimen was cultured PBMCs, collected from culture after CMV antigen stimulation. J is TRBJ2-1 and V is TRBV6-2 or TRBV6-3; 7 bases are shared with TRBD1. The CDR3 spells CASRINRGNEQFF. In DNA, the CDR3 is TGTGCCAGCAGAATCAACAGGGGCAATGAGCAGTTCTTC.